The 3 T cell receptor beta chains below were found in one sample sequenced in a study of neurological immune-mediated disorders. MiXCR, run by TCRdb on the 5' RACE reads, gives a single entry per CDR3 protein. The sample consists of 80,000 or so distinct CDR3 sequences, about 9% of them appearing once. Sequencing was done on a sample of PBMCs. The receptors come from a middle-aged man in good health.

The sample holds many counts of this clonotype. This chain's CDR3 is CAWRWGYQETQYF. The CDR3 DNA reads as TGTGCCTGGAGATGGGGATACCAAGAGACCCAGTACTTC. The V gene is TRBV30, the J gene TRBJ2-5; D unresolved. The V gene's germline CDR1 is GTSNPN and CDR2 SVGIG (reference sequence). CDR3 length: 13 residues. V was clipped by 3 bases and J by 0 bases, with 8 bases between them.

The sample holds many counts of this clonotype. The rearrangement links TRBV5-1 to TRBJ1-1; D is perhaps TRBD1 (6 bases). V dropped 4 bases and J dropped 6 bases, with 13 bases sitting between them. The CDR3 runs to 13 residues. CDR1 SGHRS and CDR2 YFSETQ come from the germline V gene. CDR3 in DNA: TGCGCCAGCAGCATACAGGGAGGGGCTGAAGCTTTCTTT. This gives the protein CASSIQGGAEAFF.

The V gene is TRBV7-9, the J gene TRBJ1-1, with D uncertain. The CDR3 has 9 amino acids. CDR1 SEHNR and CDR2 FQNEAQ come from the germline V gene (reference sequence). The germline V and J ends were trimmed by 5 bases and 7 bases, with 2 bases remaining between them. The CDR3 protein is CASSVEAFF. The CDR3 coding sequence is TGTGCCAGCAGCGTTGAAGCTTTCTTT.